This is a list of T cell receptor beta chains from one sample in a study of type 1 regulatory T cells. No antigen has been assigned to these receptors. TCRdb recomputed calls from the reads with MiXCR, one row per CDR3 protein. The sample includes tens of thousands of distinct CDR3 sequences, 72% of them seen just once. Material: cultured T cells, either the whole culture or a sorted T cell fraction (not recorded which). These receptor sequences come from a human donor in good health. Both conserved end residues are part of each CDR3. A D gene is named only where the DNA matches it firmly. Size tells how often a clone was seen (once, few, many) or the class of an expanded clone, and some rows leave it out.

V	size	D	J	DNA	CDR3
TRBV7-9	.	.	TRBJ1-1	TGTGCCAGCAGGCCCGTTGGTGGTGGAAACACTGAAGCTTTCTTT	CASRPVGGGNTEAFF
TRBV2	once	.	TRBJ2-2	TGTGCCAGCAGTGAATCTAGCTCCGGGGCCGGGGAGCTGTTTTTT	CASSESSSGAGELFF
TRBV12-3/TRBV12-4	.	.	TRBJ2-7	TGTGCCAGCAGTCCCGGGACTTTAGCCTCCTACGAGCAGTACTTC	CASSPGTLASYEQYF
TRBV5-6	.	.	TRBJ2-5	TGTGCCAGCAGCTTATCTGCGGAGACCCAGTACTTC	CASSLSAETQYF
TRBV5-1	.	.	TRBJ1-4	TGCGCCAGCAGCTTGGCCGGGGAGGGCCGGGAGGAAAAACTGTTTTTT	CASSLAGEGREEKLFF
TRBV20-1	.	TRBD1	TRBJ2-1	TGCAGTGCTAGACAGACAGGGCCTGAGCAGTTCTTC	CSARQTGPEQFF
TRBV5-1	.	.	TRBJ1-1	TGCGCCAGCAGCTTTTTTAGGACGTTAATGAACACTGAAGCTTTCTTT	CASSFFRTLMNTEAFF
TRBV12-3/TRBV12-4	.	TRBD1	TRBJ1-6	TGTGCCAGCGCCTCCGGCGGGACAGGGAATTCACCCCTCCACTTT	CASASGGTGNSPLHF
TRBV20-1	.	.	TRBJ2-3	TGCAGTGCTAGGCTCCCCTTGGCGGGGATGCGAGCGGCAGATACGCAGTATTTT	CSARLPLAGMRAADTQYF
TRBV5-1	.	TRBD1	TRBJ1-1	TGCGCCAGCAGCCGCTGGACAGGAAACACTGAAGCTTTCTTT	CASSRWTGNTEAFF
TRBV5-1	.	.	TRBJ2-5	TGCGCCAGCAGCTCCCGTTTGGGGGACGGGGAGACCCAGTACTTC	CASSSRLGDGETQYF